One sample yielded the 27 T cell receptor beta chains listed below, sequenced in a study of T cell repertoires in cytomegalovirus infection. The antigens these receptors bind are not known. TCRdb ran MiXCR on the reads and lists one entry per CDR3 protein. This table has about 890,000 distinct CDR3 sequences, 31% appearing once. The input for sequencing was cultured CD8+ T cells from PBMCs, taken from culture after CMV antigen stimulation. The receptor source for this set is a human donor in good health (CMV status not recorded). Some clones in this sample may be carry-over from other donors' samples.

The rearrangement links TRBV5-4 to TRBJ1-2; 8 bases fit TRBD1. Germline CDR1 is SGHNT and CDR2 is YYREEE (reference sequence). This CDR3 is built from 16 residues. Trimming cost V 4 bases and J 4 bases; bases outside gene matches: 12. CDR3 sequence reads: CASSPPQGTGGYGYTF. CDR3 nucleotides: TGTGCCAGCAGCCCCCCACAGGGAACAGGGGGCTATGGCTACACCTTC.

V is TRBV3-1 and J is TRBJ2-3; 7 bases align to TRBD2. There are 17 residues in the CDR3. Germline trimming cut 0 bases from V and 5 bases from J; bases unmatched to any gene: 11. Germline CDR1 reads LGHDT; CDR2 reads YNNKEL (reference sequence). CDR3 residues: CASSQEEERGAGDTQYF. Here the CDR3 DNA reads TGTGCCAGCAGCCAAGAGGAAGAGCGGGGAGCGGGAGATACGCAGTATTTT.

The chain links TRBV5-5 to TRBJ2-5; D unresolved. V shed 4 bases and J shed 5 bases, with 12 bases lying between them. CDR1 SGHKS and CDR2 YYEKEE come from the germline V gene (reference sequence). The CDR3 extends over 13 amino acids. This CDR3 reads CASSLVRWETQYF. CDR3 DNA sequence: TGTGCCAGCAGCCTAGTGCGGTGGGAGACCCAGTACTTC.

CDR3 loop: CASSLGGLARGTEAFF. CDR3 sequence (DNA): TGTGCCAGCAGTTTAGGGGGGCTTGCGCGGGGAACTGAAGCTTTCTTT. This chain uses TRBV27 with TRBJ1-1, with D tentatively TRBD1 (6 bases). Trimming cost V 2 bases and J 5 bases, with 18 bases left between them. CDR1 MNHEY and CDR2 SMNVEV come from the germline V gene (reference sequence). The CDR3 loop spans 16 amino acids.

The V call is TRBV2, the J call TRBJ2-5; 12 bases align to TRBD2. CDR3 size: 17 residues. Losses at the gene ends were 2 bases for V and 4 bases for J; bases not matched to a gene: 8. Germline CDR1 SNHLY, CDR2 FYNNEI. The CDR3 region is CASSEFASGGALETQYF. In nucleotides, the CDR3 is TGTGCCAGCAGTGAATTCGCTAGCGGGGGGGCATTAGAGACCCAGTACTTC.

The CDR3 DNA follows: TGTGCCAGTAGTATAGTTAGGGGCAGGAATGAGCAGTTCTTC. Its translation is CASSIVRGRNEQFF. The chain has TRBV19 and TRBJ2-1, with D possibly being TRBD1 (5 bases). CDR1 LNHDA and CDR2 SQIVND come from the germline V gene (reference sequence). This CDR3 is 14 amino acids long. Between the trimmed V and J ends, which lost 1 base and 7 bases, there was a span of 11 bases.

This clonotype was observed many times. In DNA form, the CDR3 reads TGTGCCAGTAGTCCCTGGGGGGACAGAAGAAGACCCACTAATGAAAAACTGTTTTTT. As protein: CASSPWGDRRRPTNEKLFF. The chain is built from TRBV19 and TRBJ1-4; 7 nucleotides agree with TRBD1. The trim removed 5 bases at V and 2 bases at J, leaving 17 bases unmatched. This CDR3 comprises 19 residues. Germline assignment: CDR1 LNHDA and CDR2 SQIVND (reference sequence). The variable domain in full, completed from reference TRBV19 and TRBJ1-4, reads DGGITQSPKYLFRKEGQNVTLSCEQNLNHDAMYWYRQDPGQGLRLIYYSQIVNDFQKGDIAEGYSVSREKKESFPLTVTSAQKNPTAFYLCASSPWGDRRRPTNEKLFFGSGTQLSVL.

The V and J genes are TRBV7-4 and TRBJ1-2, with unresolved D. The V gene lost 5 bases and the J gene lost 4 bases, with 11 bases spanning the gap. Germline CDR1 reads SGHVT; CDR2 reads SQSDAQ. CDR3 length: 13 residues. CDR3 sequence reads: CASSPLGVYGYTF. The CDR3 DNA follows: TGTGCCAGCAGCCCCCTCGGAGTCTATGGCTACACCTTC.

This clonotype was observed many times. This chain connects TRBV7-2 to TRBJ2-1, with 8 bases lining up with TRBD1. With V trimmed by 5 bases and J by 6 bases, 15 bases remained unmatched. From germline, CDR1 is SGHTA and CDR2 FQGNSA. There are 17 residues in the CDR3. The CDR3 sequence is CASSLRFAGTGSNEQFF. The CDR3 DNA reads TGTGCCAGCAGCCTACGTTTCGCCGGGACAGGAAGCAATGAGCAGTTCTTC. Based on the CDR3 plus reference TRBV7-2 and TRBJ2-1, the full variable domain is GAGVSQSPSNKVTEKGKDVELRCDPISGHTALYWYRQSLGQGLEFLIYFQGNSAPDKSGLPSDRFSAERTGGSVSTLTIQRTQQEDSAVYLCASSLRFAGTGSNEQFFGPGTRLTVL.

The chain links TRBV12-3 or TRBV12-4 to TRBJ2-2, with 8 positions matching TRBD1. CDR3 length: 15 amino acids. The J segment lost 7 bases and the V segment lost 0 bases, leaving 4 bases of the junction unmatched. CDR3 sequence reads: CASSLADRGIGELFF. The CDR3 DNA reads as TGTGCCAGCAGTTTAGCCGACAGGGGTATCGGGGAGCTGTTTTTT.

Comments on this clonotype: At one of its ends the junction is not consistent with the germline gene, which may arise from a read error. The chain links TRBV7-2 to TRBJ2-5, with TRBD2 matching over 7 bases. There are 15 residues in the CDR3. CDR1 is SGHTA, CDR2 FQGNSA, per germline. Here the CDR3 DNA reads TGTGCCAACAGCTTAGGGAGGGGACCTCAAGAGACCCAGTACTTC. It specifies CANSLGRGPQETQYF.

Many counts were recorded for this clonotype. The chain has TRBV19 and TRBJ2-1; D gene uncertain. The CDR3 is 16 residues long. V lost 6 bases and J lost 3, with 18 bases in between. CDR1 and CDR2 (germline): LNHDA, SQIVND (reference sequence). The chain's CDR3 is CASRDLGQALYNEQFF. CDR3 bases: TGTGCCAGTAGAGACCTAGGGCAGGCACTCTACAATGAGCAGTTCTTC.

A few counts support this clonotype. The CDR3 spells CASSFLGLAGGPVWNEQFF. In nucleotides, the CDR3 is TGTGCCAGCAGCTTCCTTGGACTAGCGGGGGGGCCTGTATGGAATGAGCAGTTCTTC. This chain connects TRBV7-9 to TRBJ2-1; 15 bases align to TRBD2. CDR1 is SEHNR, CDR2 FQNEAQ, per germline (reference sequence). The CDR3 covers 19 residues. V shed 3 bases and J 7 bases; nucleotides not matched to a gene: 13.

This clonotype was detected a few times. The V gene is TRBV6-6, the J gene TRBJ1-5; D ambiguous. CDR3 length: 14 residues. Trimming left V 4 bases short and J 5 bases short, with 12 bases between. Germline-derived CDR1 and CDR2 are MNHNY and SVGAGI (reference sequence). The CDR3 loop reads CASSSLNEYQPQHF. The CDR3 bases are TGTGCCAGCAGTTCCTTAAATGAATATCAGCCCCAGCATTTT.

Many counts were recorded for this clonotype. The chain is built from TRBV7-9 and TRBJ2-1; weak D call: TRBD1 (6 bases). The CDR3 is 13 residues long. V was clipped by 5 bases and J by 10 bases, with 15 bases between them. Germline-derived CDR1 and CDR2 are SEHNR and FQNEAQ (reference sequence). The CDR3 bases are TGTGCCAGCAGCCCGGACAGCCTACAAGAGCAGTTCTTC. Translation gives CASSPDSLQEQFF.

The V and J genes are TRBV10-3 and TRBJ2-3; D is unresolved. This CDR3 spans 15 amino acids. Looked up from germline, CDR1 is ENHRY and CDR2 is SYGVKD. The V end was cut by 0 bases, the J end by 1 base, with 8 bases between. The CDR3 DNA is TGTGCCATCAGTGAGTCCTCCCAGCGCACAGATACGCAGTATTTT. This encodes CAISESSQRTDTQYF.

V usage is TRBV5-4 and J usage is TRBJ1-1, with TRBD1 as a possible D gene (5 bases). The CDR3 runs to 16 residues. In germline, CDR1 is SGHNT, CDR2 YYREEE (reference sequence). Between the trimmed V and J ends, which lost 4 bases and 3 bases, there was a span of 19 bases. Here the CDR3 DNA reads TGTGCCAGCAGCGGAACGGGTAGGGAGGGGCACACTGAAGCTTTCTTT. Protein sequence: CASSGTGREGHTEAFF.

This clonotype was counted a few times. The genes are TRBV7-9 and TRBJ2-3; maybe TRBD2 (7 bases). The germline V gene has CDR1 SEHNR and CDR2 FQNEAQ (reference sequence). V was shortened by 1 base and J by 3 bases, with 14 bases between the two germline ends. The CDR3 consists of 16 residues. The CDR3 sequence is CASSLGYGGPTDTQYF. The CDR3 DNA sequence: TGTGCCAGCAGCTTAGGGTACGGGGGGCCGACAGATACGCAGTATTTT.

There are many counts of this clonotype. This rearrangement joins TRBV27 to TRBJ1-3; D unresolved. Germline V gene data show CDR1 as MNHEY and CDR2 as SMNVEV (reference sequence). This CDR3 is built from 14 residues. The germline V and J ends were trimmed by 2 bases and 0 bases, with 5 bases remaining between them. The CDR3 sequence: CASSLTLSGNTIYF. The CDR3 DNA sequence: TGTGCCAGCAGTTTAACCCTCTCTGGAAACACCATATATTTT.

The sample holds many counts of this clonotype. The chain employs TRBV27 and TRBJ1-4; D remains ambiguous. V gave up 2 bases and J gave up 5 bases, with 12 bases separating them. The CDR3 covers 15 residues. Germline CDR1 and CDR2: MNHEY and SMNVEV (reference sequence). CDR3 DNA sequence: TGTGCCAGCAGTTTAAAGAGGAGGTTGAATGAAAAACTGTTTTTT. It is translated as CASSLKRRLNEKLFF. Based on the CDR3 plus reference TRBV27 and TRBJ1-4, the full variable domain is EAQVTQNPRYLITVTGKKLTVTCSQNMNHEYMSWYRQDPGLGLRQIYYSMNVEVTDKGDVPEGYKVSRKEKRNFPLILESPSPNQTSLYFCASSLKRRLNEKLFFGSGTQLSVL.

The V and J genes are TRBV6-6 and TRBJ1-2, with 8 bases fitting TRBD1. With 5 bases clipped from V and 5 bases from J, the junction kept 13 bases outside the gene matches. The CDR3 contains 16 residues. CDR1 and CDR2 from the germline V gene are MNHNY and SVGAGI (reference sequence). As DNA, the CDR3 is TGTGCCAGCAGTCAATCTAGGACAGGGTTCGATTATGGCTACACCTTC. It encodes CASSQSRTGFDYGYTF.

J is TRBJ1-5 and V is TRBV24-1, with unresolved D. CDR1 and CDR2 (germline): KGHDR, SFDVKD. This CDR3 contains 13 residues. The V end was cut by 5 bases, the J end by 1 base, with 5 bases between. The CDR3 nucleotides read TGTGCCACCAGTGTGGGGAGCAATCAGCCCCAGCATTTT. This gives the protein CATSVGSNQPQHF.

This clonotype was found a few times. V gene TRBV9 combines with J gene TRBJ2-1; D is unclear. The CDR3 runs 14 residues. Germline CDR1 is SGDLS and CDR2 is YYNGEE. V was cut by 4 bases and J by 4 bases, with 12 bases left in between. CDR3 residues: CASSQEGLYNEQFF. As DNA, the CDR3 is TGTGCCAGCAGCCAGGAAGGCCTTTACAATGAGCAGTTCTTC.

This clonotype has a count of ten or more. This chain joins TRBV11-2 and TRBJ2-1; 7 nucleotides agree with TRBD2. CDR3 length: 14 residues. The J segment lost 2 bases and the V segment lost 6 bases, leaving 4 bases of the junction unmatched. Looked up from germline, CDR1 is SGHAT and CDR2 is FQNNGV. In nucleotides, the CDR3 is TGTGCCAGCAGTTCGAGCGGGGCCTACAATGAGCAGTTCTTC. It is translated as CASSSSGAYNEQFF.

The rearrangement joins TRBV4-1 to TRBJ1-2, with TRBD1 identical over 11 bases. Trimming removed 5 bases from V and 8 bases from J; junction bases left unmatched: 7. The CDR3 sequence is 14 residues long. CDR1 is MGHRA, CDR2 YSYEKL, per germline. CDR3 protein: CASSGGDRGSGYTF. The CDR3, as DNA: TGCGCCAGCAGCGGGGGGGACAGGGGGAGCGGCTACACCTTC.

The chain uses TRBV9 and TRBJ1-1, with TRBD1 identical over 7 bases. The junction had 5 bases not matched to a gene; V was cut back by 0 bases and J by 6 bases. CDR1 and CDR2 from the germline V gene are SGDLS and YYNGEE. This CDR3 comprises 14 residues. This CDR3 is CASSVASGGPEAFF. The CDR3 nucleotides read TGTGCCAGCAGCGTAGCCTCAGGGGGGCCTGAAGCTTTCTTT. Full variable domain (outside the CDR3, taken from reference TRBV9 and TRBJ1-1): DSGVTQTPKHLITATGQRVTLRCSPRSGDLSVYWYQQSLDQGLQFLIQYYNGEERAKGNILERFSAQQFPDLHSELNLSSLELGDSALYFCASSVASGGPEAFFGQGTRLTVV.

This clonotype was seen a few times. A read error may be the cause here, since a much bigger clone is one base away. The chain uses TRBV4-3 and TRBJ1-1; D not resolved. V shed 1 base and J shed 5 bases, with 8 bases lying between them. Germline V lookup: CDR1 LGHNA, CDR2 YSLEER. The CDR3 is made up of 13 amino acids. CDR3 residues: CASSQVRRTEAFF. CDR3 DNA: TGCGCCAGCAGCCAAGTCCGGCGGACTGAAGCTTTCTTT.